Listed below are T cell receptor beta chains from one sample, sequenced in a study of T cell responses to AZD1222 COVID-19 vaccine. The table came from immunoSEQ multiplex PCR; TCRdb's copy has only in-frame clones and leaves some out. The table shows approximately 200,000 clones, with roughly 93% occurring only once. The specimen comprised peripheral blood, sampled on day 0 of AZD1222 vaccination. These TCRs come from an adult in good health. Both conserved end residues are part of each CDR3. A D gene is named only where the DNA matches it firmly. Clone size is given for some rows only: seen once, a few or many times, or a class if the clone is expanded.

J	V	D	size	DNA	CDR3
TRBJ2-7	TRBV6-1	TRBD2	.	TGTGCCAGCAGTGATAGGTTGGGTGGGGGGGGCGAGCAGTACTTC	CASSDRLGGGGEQYF
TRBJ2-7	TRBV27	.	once	TGTGCCAGCAGTTCCGGCGGGGCTATCGAGCAGTACTTC	CASSSGGAIEQYF
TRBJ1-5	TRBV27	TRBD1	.	TGTGCCAGCAGACCGGGACAGGGTAATCAGCCCCAGCATTTT	CASRPGQGNQPQHF
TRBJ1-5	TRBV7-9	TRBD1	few	TGTGCCAGCAGCTTAGGGGACAGAGTAAATCAGCCCCAGCATTTT	CASSLGDRVNQPQHF
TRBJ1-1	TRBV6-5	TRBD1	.	TGTGCCAGCAGATCGGGACAGGGGAACACTGAAGCTTTCTTT	CASRSGQGNTEAFF
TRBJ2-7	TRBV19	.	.	TGTGCCAGTAGTATCCTCGGGGAGCAGTACTTC	CASSILGEQYF
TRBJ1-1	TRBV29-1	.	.	TGCAGCGGCTGGACACCAGCGAACACTGAAGCTTTCTTT	CSGWTPANTEAFF
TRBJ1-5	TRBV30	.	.	TGTGCCTGGAGTGGGGGGAGCAATCAGCCCCAGCATTTT	CAWSGGSNQPQHF
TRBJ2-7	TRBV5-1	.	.	TGCGCCAGCAGCTTGGTCGCCGATTACGAGCAGTACTTC	CASSLVADYEQYF
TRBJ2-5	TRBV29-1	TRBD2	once	TGCAGCGGTAGCGGGAGCCGGGGAGAGACCCAGTACTTC	CSGSGSRGETQYF
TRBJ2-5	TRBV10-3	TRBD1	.	TGTGCCATCAGGAGACCGGGACAGATCCAAGAGACCCAGTACTTC	CAIRRPGQIQETQYF
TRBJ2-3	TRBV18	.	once	TGTGCCAGCTCACCACCACACGGACGTGTCGTACCAGATACGCAGTATTTT	CASSPPHGRVVPDTQYF
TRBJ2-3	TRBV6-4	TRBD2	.	TGTGCCAGCAGTGGGACTAGCGATGCGGATACGCAGTATTTT	CASSGTSDADTQYF
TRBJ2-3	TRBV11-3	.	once	TGTGCCAGCAGCTTAATGTCAGATCACACAGATACGCAGTATTTT	CASSLMSDHTDTQYF
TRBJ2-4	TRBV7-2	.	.	TGTGCCAGCAGCTTGGGGGGCCGGGGCATTCAGTACTTC	CASSLGGRGIQYF
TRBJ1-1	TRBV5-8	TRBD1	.	TGTGCCAGCAGCCCCCGGGACAGGGGGCTTCGGGACACTGAAGCTTTCTTT	CASSPRDRGLRDTEAFF
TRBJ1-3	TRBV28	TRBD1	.	TGTGCCAGCAGTTCACAGGGGTACGGAAACACCATATATTTT	CASSSQGYGNTIYF
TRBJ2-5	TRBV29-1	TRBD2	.	TGCAGCGGTCTACTAGCGGGAAGGGCTAAAGAGACCCAGTACTTC	CSGLLAGRAKETQYF
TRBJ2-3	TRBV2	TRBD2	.	TGTGCCAGCAGTGACTGGACCGCCTCGGTACAGAATATAGCGGGAGGAACAGATACGCAGTATTTT	CASSDWTASVQNIAGGTDTQYF
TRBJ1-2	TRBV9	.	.	TGTGCCAGCAGCGTAGATGTAGGGGGCTATGGCTACACCTTC	CASSVDVGGYGYTF
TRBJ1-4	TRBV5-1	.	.	TGCGCCAGCAGCCAGGACATTCGGAATGAAAAACTGTTTTTT	CASSQDIRNEKLFF
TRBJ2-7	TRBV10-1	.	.	TGCGCCAGCAGTGAGTCGCGCGGCCACTGCTACGAGCAGTACTTC	CASSESRGHCYEQYF
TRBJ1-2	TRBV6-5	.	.	TGTGCCGGGGGGATCCAAGGGGTAAACTATGGCTACACCTTC	CAGGIQGVNYGYTF
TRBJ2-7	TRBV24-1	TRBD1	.	TGTGCCACCAGTGAGTCCGGGACAGGATTCTACGAGCAGTACTTC	CATSESGTGFYEQYF
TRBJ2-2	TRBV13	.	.	TGTGCCAGCAGCTTGGCCTCCCGCGGCACCGGGGAGCTGTTTTTT	CASSLASRGTGELFF
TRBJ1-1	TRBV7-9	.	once	TGTGCCAGCAGCCCGACCGGAGAGGGAACTGAAGCTTTCTTT	CASSPTGEGTEAFF
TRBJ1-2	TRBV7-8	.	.	TGTGCCAGCAGCGTAAACAGGGAGGCCTTCATGGGCTACACCTTC	CASSVNREAFMGYTF
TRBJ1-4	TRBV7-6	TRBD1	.	TGTGCCAGCAGCTTAGTAAACAGGGGAGTCGGAGAAAAACTGTTTTTT	CASSLVNRGVGEKLFF
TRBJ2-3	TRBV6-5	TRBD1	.	TGTGCCAGCACCAAGGACAGGGTGGACACAGATACGCAGTATTTT	CASTKDRVDTDTQYF
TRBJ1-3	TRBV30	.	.	TGTGCCTGGAGTGTACGGTCAGGCCAGAGCTCTGGAAACACCATATATTTT	CAWSVRSGQSSGNTIYF
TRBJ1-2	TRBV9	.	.	TGTGCCAGCAGCCCAACGCCCGGGACACTTAACTATGGCTACACCTTC	CASSPTPGTLNYGYTF
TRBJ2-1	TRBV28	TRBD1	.	TGTGCCAGCAGTTTAGGGGGGACAGGGAGGTCGAATGAGCAGTTCTTC	CASSLGGTGRSNEQFF
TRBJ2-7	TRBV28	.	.	TGTGCCAGCAGTTCAACCCCGGGACGGGACTACGAGCAGTACTTC	CASSSTPGRDYEQYF
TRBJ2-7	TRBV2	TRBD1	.	TGTGCCAGCAGCAGAGCCGGGACAGGGGACCCCTACGAGCAGTACTTC	CASSRAGTGDPYEQYF
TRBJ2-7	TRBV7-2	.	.	TGTGCCAGCAGCGTGGGGACCGCCCCGGGTGAGCAGTACTTC	CASSVGTAPGEQYF
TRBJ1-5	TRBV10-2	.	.	TGCGCCAGCAAAAACGCAGGGAATAGCAATCAGCCCCAGCATTTT	CASKNAGNSNQPQHF
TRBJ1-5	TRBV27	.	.	TGTGCCAGCAGCCCGACGAACAGGTTGAAAGACCAGCATTTT	CASSPTNRLKDQHF
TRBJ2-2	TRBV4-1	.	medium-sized	TGCGCCAGCAGCCAAATACCCCCGGGCTCCACCGGGGAGCTGTTTTTT	CASSQIPPGSTGELFF
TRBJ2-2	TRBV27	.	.	TGTGCCAGCAGTTTTTGGCAGTACACCGGGGAGCTGTTTTTT	CASSFWQYTGELFF
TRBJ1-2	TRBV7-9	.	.	TGTGCCAGCAGCTTTGTTCAAGCTGACTATGGCTACACCTTC	CASSFVQADYGYTF
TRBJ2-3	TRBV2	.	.	TGTGCCAGCAGTGAAGTTTGGACACGCACAGATACGCAGTATTTT	CASSEVWTRTDTQYF
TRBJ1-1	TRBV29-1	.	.	TGCAGCGTTGGACGGAGGACCCGGGGGGAAGCTTTCTTT	CSVGRRTRGEAFF
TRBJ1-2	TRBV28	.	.	TGTGCCAGCAGTTTATTGGGGGGAGGGAACTATGGCTACACCTTC	CASSLLGGGNYGYTF
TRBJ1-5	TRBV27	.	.	TGTGCCAGCAGTTTCTCCGGGACCCCTGCTTCCCAGCATTTT	CASSFSGTPASQHF
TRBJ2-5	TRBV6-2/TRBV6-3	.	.	TGTGCCAGCAGTCCGTGGGTCAGCCCTAAAGAGACCCAGTACTTC	CASSPWVSPKETQYF
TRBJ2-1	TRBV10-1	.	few	TGCGCCAGCACAACCGGGACTCGACAAGGATGCTCCTACAATGAGCAGTTCTTC	CASTTGTRQGCSYNEQFF
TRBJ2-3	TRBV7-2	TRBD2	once	TGTGCCAGCAGCAGAGGGGAGGGGCGGACCACAGATACGCAGTATTTT	CASSRGEGRTTDTQYF
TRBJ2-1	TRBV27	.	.	TGTGCCAGCAGGCGACAGTTCCATGAGCAGTTCTTC	CASRRQFHEQFF
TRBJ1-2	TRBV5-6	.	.	TGTGCCAGCAGCACCTGGGTGGGGAGTGGCTACACCTTC	CASSTWVGSGYTF
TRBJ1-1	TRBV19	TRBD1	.	TGTGCCAGTAGTATGGGGGGACAGCTTTTTATGAACACTGAAGCTTTCTTT	CASSMGGQLFMNTEAFF
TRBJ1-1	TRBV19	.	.	TGTGCCAGTAGTATATCGGTGGCAGACTTTGAAGCTTTCTTT	CASSISVADFEAFF
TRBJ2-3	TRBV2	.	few	TGTGCCAGCGAGTGGACTTCTGAACCGCAGGATACGCAGTATTTT	CASEWTSEPQDTQYF
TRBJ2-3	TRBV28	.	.	TGTGCCAGCAGTGCCGGGACCAGGGTCATTCTGGATACGCAGTATTTT	CASSAGTRVILDTQYF
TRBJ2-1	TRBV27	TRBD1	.	TGTGCCAGCACCACCTCAGGACAGGGTGGGTGGAATGAGCAGTTCTTC	CASTTSGQGGWNEQFF
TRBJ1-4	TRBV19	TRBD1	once	TGTGCCAGTAGCCCCGGGACAGACGAAAAACTGTTTTTT	CASSPGTDEKLFF
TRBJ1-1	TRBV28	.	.	TGTGCCAGCAGTCAAGCTTGGCGGAAAACTGAAGCTTTCTTT	CASSQAWRKTEAFF
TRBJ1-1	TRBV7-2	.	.	TGTGCCAGCAGCTCCAGAGGACCGCCGAACACTGAAGCTTTCTTT	CASSSRGPPNTEAFF
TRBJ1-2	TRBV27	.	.	TGTGCCAGCAGTTTACATAACTATGGCTACACCTTC	CASSLHNYGYTF